This T cell receptor beta chain was observed in a study of CD8 T cells in Susac syndrome (dated by TCRdb to about 2019). For the wider study: Repertoire sequencing was used to test whether CD8+ T cell activation and differentiation in Susac syndrome was antigen driven. Paper-wide results and their limitations: The number of individuals in the TCR sequencing and HLA analysis was acknowledged as relatively small.

Peripheral blood CD8+ and CD4+ T cells from healthy donors, Susac syndrome patients and multiple sclerosis patients were profiled by high-throughput TCR beta sequencing. The multiple sclerosis controls were treatment-naive patients who had stable or active relapsing-remitting disease and met the revised McDonald criteria. CD8+ TEMRA cells were enriched by FACS, while bulk CD8+ and CD4+ T cells were purified by magnetic negative isolation. Blood was drawn into EDTA tubes, processed within 24 hours, and PBMCs were isolated by density gradient centrifugation. PBMCs destined for TCR sequencing were cryopreserved in liquid nitrogen and later thawed in a 37 °C water bath. The sorted or isolated CD4+, CD8+ and CD8+ TEMRA cells had a purity of 90% or higher. RNA was extracted using the RNeasy kit, and about 0.5 to 1 ug of the RNA was reverse transcribed with random hexamers. TCR beta CDR3 regions were amplified with the immunoSEQ multiplex PCR assay covering 54 Vbeta and 13 Jbeta segments. Bias from PCR amplification was corrected by using a synthetic template baseline for primer optimization and for computational correction. Concerning the study's data processing: Reads were annotated to V, D and J genes according to IMGT and were analyzed with immunoSEQ Analyzer, with only productive sequences retained. To calculate clonality, Shannon entropy was normalized by log2 of the number of productive unique sequences and then subtracted from one. For each patient and control, public and private clones were evaluated within the 100 most prevalent clones. Susac-specific clones were defined as absent from healthy and MS cohorts, over a thousand published viral clones and other ImmuneACCESS disease sequences. Using fastp at Q25 and MiXCR, TCRdb reprocessed the public reads and kept productive beta chains. Rows with a matching CDR3 protein are joined into one entry that keeps the most common DNA and genes. The V and J calls shown here were made by TCRdb, not taken from the authors' results. The sample contains approximately 210,000 distinct CDR3 sequences, about 95% of them found a single time. Of the sample, 0.08% to 0.095% is held by the ten largest clones.

The CDR3 covers 16 residues, taking in both the cysteine and the phenylalanine. Only the CDR3 DNA stays, 48 bases, in frame from base 1. The trim is 1 base for V and 0 bases for J, with a gap of 11 bases between the germline ends. CDR1 and CDR2 are read off the germline V gene as SGDLS and YYNGEE. About this clonotype: What antigen it recognizes has not been identified. Per-nucleotide qualities are absent, and no much larger clonotype sits a single base away.

Here the chain combines TRBV9 and TRBJ2-1; 5 matching bases give a weak D call of TRBD2. The clonotype was recovered from a human donor with multiple sclerosis. Sequencing input: CD4+ T cells from PBMCs. For the CDR3, the sequence is CASSVQLRGSYNEQFF. The nucleotide sequence reads TGTGCCAGCAGCGTACAGCTCCGGGGCTCCTACAATGAGCAGTTCTTC.